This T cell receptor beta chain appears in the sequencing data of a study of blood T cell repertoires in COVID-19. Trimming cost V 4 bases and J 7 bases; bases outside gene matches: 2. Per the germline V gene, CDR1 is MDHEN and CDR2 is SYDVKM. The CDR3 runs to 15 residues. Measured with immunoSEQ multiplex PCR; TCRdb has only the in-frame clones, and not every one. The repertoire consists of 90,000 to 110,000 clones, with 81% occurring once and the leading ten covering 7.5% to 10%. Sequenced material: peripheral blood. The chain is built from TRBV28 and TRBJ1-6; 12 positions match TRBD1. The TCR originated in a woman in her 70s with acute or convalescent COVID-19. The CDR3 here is CASSWDRGRNSPLHF. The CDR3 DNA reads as TGTGCCAGCAGTTGGGACAGGGGGCGAAATTCACCCCTCCACTTT.